This T cell receptor beta chain emerged from a study of cytomegalovirus exposure and HLA in healthy donors. General study results and limits: In a later analysis, at a false discovery rate of 0.05, approximately 18,000 TCR beta sequences were associated with HLA alleles. The classifier reportedly diagnosed cytomegalovirus status with high specificity and sensitivity.

Comment on this clone: The antigen remains undetermined.

This CDR3 is 13 amino acids long. Germline CDR1 reads MNHEY; CDR2 reads SMNVEV (reference sequence). With V trimmed by 6 bases and J by 7 bases, 6 bases remained unmatched. PCR employed 60 Vbeta and 13 Jbeta primers. Libraries were prepared by immunoSEQ multiplex PCR; TCRdb keeps only in-frame clonotypes and omits some of them. Of about 120,000 clones listed, over 75% are singletons. The V and J genes are TRBV27 and TRBJ1-5; 7 bases are a match to TRBD1. Source material: PBMCs. The clonotype was recovered from a young woman in good health and CMV-seronegative. CDR3 residues: CASSPGTDQPQHF. The DNA of the CDR3 is TGTGCCAGCAGCCCTGGGACAGACCAGCCCCAGCATTTT.